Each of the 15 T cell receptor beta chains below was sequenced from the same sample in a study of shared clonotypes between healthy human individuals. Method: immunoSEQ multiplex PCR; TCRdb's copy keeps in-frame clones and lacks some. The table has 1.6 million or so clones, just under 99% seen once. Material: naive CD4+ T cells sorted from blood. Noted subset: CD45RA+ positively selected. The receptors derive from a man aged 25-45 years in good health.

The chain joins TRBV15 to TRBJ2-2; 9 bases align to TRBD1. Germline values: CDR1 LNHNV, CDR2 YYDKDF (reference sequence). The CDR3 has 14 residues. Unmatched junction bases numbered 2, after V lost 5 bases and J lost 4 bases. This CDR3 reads CATSGQGPTGELFF. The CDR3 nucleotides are TGTGCCACCAGCGGACAGGGGCCCACCGGGGAGCTGTTTTTT.

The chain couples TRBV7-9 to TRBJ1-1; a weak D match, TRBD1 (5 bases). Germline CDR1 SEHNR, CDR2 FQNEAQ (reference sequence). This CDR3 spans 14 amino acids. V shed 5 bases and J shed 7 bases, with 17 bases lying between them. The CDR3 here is CASSPIARDGEAFF. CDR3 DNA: TGTGCCAGCAGCCCAATAGCGAGGGACGGTGAAGCTTTCTTT.

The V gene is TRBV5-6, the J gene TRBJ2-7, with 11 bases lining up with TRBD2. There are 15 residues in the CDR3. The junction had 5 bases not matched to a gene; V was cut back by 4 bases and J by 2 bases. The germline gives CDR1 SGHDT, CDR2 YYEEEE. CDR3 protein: CASSDLAGGTYEQYF. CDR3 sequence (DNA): TGTGCCAGCAGCGATTTAGCGGGAGGGACCTACGAGCAGTACTTC.

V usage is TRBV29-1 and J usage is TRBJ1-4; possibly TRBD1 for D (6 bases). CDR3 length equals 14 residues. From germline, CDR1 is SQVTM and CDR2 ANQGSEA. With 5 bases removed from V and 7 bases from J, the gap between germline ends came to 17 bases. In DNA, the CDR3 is TGCAGCGTTTCGCGCGGGGGCGGAGGTGAAAAACTGTTTTTT. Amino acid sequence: CSVSRGGGGEKLFF.

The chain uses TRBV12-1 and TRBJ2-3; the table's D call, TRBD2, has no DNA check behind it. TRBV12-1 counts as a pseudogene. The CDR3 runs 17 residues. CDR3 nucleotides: TGTGCCAGCAGCTCCAGGACTAGCGGGTGGTTTCGAGATACGCAGTATTTT. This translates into CASSSRTSGWFRDTQYF.

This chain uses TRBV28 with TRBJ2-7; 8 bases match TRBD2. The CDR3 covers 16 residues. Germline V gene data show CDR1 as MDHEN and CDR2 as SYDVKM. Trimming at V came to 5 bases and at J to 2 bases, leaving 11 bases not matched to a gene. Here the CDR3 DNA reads TGTGCCAGCAGTAGCCCGACATCGGGGGGGACCTACGAGCAGTACTTC. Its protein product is CASSSPTSGGTYEQYF. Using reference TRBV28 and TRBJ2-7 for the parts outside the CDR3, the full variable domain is DVKVTQSSRYLVKRTGEKVFLECVQDMDHENMFWYRQDPGLGLRLIYFSYDVKMKEKGDIPEGYSVSREKKERFSLILESASTNQTSMYLCASSSPTSGGTYEQYFGPGTRLTVT.

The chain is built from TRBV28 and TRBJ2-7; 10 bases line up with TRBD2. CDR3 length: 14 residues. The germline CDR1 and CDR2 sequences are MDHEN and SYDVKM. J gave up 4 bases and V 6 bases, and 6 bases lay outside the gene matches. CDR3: CASSWISGGYEQYF. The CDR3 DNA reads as TGTGCCAGCAGCTGGATTAGCGGGGGGTACGAGCAGTACTTC.

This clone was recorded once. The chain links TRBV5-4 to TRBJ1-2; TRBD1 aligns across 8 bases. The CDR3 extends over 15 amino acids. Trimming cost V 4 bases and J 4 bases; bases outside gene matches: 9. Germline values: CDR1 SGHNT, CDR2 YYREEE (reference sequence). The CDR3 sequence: CASSLPGQGRYGYTF. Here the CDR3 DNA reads TGTGCCAGCAGCCTTCCCGGACAGGGCCGCTATGGCTACACCTTC.

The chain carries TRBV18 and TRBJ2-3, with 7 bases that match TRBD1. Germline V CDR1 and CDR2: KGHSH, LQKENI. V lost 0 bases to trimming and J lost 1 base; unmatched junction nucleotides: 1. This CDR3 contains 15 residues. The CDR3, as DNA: TGTGCCAGCTCACCACCCGGGACAGGCACAGATACGCAGTATTTT. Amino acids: CASSPPGTGTDTQYF.

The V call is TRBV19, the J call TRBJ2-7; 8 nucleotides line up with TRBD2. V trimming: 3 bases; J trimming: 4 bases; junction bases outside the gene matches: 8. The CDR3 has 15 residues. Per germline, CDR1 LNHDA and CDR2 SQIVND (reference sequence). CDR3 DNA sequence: TGTGCCAGTAGTATCTACTTTCGGGAGGGGTACGAGCAGTACTTC. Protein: CASSIYFREGYEQYF. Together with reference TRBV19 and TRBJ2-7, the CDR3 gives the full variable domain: DGGITQSPKYLFRKEGQNVTLSCEQNLNHDAMYWYRQDPGQGLRLIYYSQIVNDFQKGDIAEGYSVSREKKESFPLTVTSAQKNPTAFYLCASSIYFREGYEQYFGPGTRLTVT.

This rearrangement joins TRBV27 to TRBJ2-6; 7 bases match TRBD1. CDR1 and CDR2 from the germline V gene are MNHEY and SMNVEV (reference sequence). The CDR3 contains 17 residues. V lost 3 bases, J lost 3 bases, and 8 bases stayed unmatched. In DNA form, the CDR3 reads TGTGCCAGCAGTTTTCGCGACAGGGCAAATGGGGCCAACGTCCTGACTTTC. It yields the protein CASSFRDRANGANVLTF. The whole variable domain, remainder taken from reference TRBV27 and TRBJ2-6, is EAQVTQNPRYLITVTGKKLTVTCSQNMNHEYMSWYRQDPGLGLRQIYYSMNVEVTDKGDVPEGYKVSRKEKRNFPLILESPSPNQTSLYFCASSFRDRANGANVLTFGAGSRLTVL.

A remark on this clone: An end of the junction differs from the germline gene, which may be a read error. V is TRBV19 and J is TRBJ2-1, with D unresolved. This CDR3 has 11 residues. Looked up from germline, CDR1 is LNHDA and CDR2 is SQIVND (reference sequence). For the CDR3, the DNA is TGTGCCATCCAAACGACGTACCACCATATCTTC. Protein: CAIQTTYHHIF.

The CDR3 is CASSPVKTGALETQYF. The DNA for the CDR3 is TGTGCCAGCAGCCCGGTGAAAACCGGGGCCCTGGAGACCCAGTACTTC. The rearrangement links TRBV5-4 to TRBJ2-5; TRBD1 or TRBD2 may be the D gene (5 bases each). The germline V and J ends were trimmed by 4 bases and 5 bases, with 21 bases remaining between them. The CDR3 has 16 amino acids. Germline V gene data show CDR1 as SGHNT and CDR2 as YYREEE (reference sequence).

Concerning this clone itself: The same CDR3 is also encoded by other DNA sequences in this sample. The CDR3 DNA follows: TGTGCCAGCAGCGTAGTAGCGGGAGGCTACAATGAGCAGTTCTTC. Translating it yields CASSVVAGGYNEQFF. This chain uses TRBV9 with TRBJ2-1, with 10 positions matching TRBD2. CDR1 and CDR2 (germline): SGDLS, YYNGEE. The CDR3 spans 15 residues. Losses at the gene ends were 0 bases for V and 3 bases for J; bases not matched to a gene: 0.

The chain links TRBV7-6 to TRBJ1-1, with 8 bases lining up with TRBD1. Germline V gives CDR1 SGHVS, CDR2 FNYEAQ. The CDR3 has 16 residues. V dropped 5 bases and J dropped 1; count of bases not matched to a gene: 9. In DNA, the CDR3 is TGTGCCAGCAGCAAATCGGACAGGGTCCCGAACACTGAAGCTTTCTTT. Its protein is CASSKSDRVPNTEAFF.